This TCR beta chain was captured by sequencing in a study of cytomegalovirus exposure and HLA in healthy donors. Study outcomes and limitations: There were several of the most significant clusters that appeared linked to common viral pathogens in a later analysis.

The length of the CDR3 is 12 residues. The germline CDR1 and CDR2 sequences are SNHLY and FYNNEI. V lost 6 bases to trimming and J lost 6 bases, with 12 bases between them. Turning to this clone: Its antigen is currently unknown.

The primer mix had 60 Vbeta and 13 Jbeta primers. TCRdb's copy holds only in-frame clones and misses some; the assay was immunoSEQ multiplex PCR. Of approximately 170,000 clones listed, about 69% are singletons. Sequenced input: PBMCs. The rearrangement joins TRBV2 to TRBJ2-7; D possibly corresponds to TRBD1 (6 bases). The origin of this receptor is a man younger than 40 in good health and CMV-seropositive. CDR3 sequence (DNA): TGTGCCAGCAGCCCCTTCAGGGGCGAGCAGTACTTC. It yields the protein CASSPFRGEQYF.